This T cell receptor (beta chain) was sequenced during a study of blood T cell repertoires in COVID-19. Study overall: The samples span acute and convalescent COVID-19 from the United States, Italy and Spain. PBMCs, B-cell-depleted T cells, or T cells provided the cDNA or gDNA that made up the material.

The method was immunoSEQ multiplex PCR; TCRdb's version includes in-frame clones alone and lacks a portion of them. In the table there are some 50,000 clones, about four fifths of which are singletons. Trimming pared 4 bases from V and 1 base from J, leaving 13 bases between. The CDR3 loop spans 14 amino acids. Germline-derived CDR1 and CDR2 are SQVTM and ANQGSEA. This clone was seen only a few times. Sequencing used peripheral blood. The receptor was derived from a human donor in a cohort sampled during active COVID-19. This sequence joins TRBV29-1 and TRBJ1-1, with D perhaps matching TRBD1 (6 bases). DNA of the CDR3: TGCAGCGTTGGGGTCGGGGGGCAGAACACTGAAGCTTTCTTT. Translation gives CSVGVGGQNTEAFF.